What follows describes a single TCR beta chain. No antigen is known for it. There are no base qualities to consult, and no much larger clone falls within one base. The immunoSEQ Assay, which uses bias-controlled multiplex PCR amplification of genomic DNA, was used to profile TCRbeta CDR3 regions. As for the authors' bioinformatics: To quantify the absolute abundance of each unique TCRbeta CDR3 region, the sequences were collapsed and filtered. Two models were used to test differential abundance: a binomial model (Fisher-equivalent) and a beta-binomial model that adds time-dependent variance fitted from healthy donors. Clones with fewer than 5 combined templates were excluded, and clones with Benjamini-Hochberg FDR below 0.01 were called differentially abundant. Using the form v = (b*log(k)+a)^2, the beta-binomial variance was modeled as a function of the total template count across the two samples. Here the immuneACCESS table is served through TCRdb, limited to in-frame sequences with V and J called. Missing clones are a known gap in these copies; in checked studies unresolved V genes cover under half, and the rest lacks a known reason. V, J and clone size reflect that table, while D and trimming were determined from the DNA. Recorded for this sample are under 70,000 clones; around 87% of them occurred a single time. The ten top clones hold around 4.3% of the sample.

No immune events, such as infections, were documented for the healthy donors during the collection period. Blood repertoires from healthy donors were used as a training cohort for calibrating time-dependent variance in a beta-binomial model of differential abundance of T-cell clones. There were around 10 healthy donors in the training cohort, of whom 3 were female and 7 were male. On average the donors were around 45 years old, and their ages spanned about 29 to 64 years. Whole blood from each healthy donor was obtained from a commercial supplier and was collected at three time points roughly 13 days apart. For immunosequencing, genomic DNA was extracted from whole blood that had not been sorted. These data belong to a study of identifying expanded T cells in peripheral blood (dated by TCRdb to about 2019). Concerning the study at large: Four technical replicates, made by sequencing separate aliquots from the same pool of genomic DNA, were compared pairwise.

Unmatched junction bases come to 5, with V trimmed by 8 bases and J by 1 base. For CDR1 and CDR2, the germline V gene (reference sequence) lists MNHEY and SMNVEV. Reading from cysteine to phenylalanine, the CDR3 counts 14 amino acids. Only the CDR3 portion is preserved as DNA: 42 bases, with reading frame beginning at the first base. Study-wide findings and limitations: The beta-binomial model significantly reduced the number of clones called differentially abundant and the false-positive rate across all healthy-donor time intervals. The authors expected biological variance in healthy repertoires might increase further over much longer intervals such as months to years. For all healthy donors, the variance in clone template counts between approximately 2-week samples rose significantly as total template count increased. Between technical replicates the binomial model flagged 0.9 to 1.5 differentially abundant clones, whereas over around two weeks the binomial model flagged about 15 and over approximately 4 weeks approximately 20.

The receptor chain draws on TRBV27 and TRBJ2-1; a stretch of 7 junction bases matches TRBD2. The TCR originated in a person aged 18 to 75 in good health. Sequenced sample: blood. The sequenced DNA is TGTGCCAGCCGTACTAGCGAGTCCTACAATGAGCAGTTCTTC. Its protein reads: CASRTSESYNEQFF.